The 9 T cell receptor beta chains given below trace back to one sample, sequenced in a study of T-cell reconstitution after alpha-beta-depleted transplantation in children. The authors prepared the TCRbeta library with unique molecular identifiers. TCRdb independently ran MiXCR on the PCR reads; one entry per CDR3 protein. This table holds some 520,000 distinct CDR3 sequences, approximately 32% found once. This material consisted of PBMCs from the stem cell graft donor, taken from the stem cell graft. All receptors derive from a human donor who donated a stem cell graft to a child with aplastic anemia.

In this sample, this clonotype turned up many times. The V gene is TRBV27, the J gene TRBJ2-1; D perhaps matches TRBD2 (6 bases). Trimming pared 3 bases from V and 7 bases from J, leaving 13 bases between. Germline CDR1 is MNHEY and CDR2 is SMNVEV (reference sequence). The CDR3 sequence is 14 residues long. CDR3 region: CASSLRRDGNEQFF. CDR3 DNA: TGTGCCAGCAGTTTGAGGCGGGACGGGAATGAGCAGTTCTTC.

This clonotype was counted a few times. V gene TRBV5-4 combines with J gene TRBJ1-2, with 8 bases fitting TRBD1. After removal of 0 bases from V and 5 bases from J, the junction contained 12 bases not matched to a gene. The CDR3 contains 17 residues. Germline V gives CDR1 SGHNT, CDR2 YYREEE (reference sequence). CDR3 DNA: TGTGCCAGCAGCTTGGTAGCCAGACAGGGGAGAGGATATGGCTACACCTTC. Its protein product is CASSLVARQGRGYGYTF.

The rearrangement links TRBV10-3 to TRBJ2-7, with 8 nucleotides matching TRBD1. Germline values: CDR1 ENHRY, CDR2 SYGVKD. The length of the CDR3 is 13 residues. Trimming at V came to 6 bases and at J to 2 bases, leaving 3 bases not matched to a gene. The CDR3 DNA follows: TGTGCCATCAGGGGACAGGAGCCCTACGAGCAGTACTTC. Translating gives CAIRGQEPYEQYF.

This clonotype was observed a few times. The V and J genes are TRBV6-1 and TRBJ1-6, with a possible D match to TRBD1 (5 bases). Germline assignment: CDR1 MNHNS and CDR2 SASEGT. The CDR3 is 15 residues long. V was clipped by 6 bases and J by 8 bases, with 17 bases between them. This CDR3 is CASRTPRVSDSPLHF. As DNA, the CDR3 is TGTGCCAGCAGGACCCCCAGGGTGTCGGATTCACCCCTCCACTTT.

This clonotype has only a few counts. This chain joins TRBV18 and TRBJ2-7; D could derive from TRBD1 or TRBD2 (5 bases each). The V gene's germline CDR1 is KGHSH and CDR2 LQKENI. This CDR3 has 14 amino acids. The V gene lost 2 bases and the J gene lost 6 bases, with 14 bases spanning the gap. Here the CDR3 DNA reads TGTGCCAGCTCACCAGGGGACCGTAATAGCGAGCAGTACGTC. Its translation: CASSPGDRNSEQYV.

The chain combines TRBV10-2 with TRBJ1-1; 10 bases map to TRBD1. This CDR3 contains 20 residues. With 0 bases clipped from V and 2 bases from J, the junction kept 15 bases outside the gene matches. CDR1 and CDR2 (germline): WSHSY, SAAADI. The CDR3 DNA follows: TGCGCCAGCAGTGAGTCGATGGTAGGGGACAGGGGAGTGAAAAACACTGAAGCTTTCTTT. Encoded protein: CASSESMVGDRGVKNTEAFF.

The rearrangement uses TRBV20-1 and TRBJ2-2; D is uncertain. The V gene's germline CDR1 is DFQATT and CDR2 SNEGSKA (reference sequence). Trimming stripped 5 bases from V and 5 bases from J, with 12 bases between. This CDR3 comprises 13 residues. Here the CDR3 reads CSAALAQTGELFF. The CDR3 nucleotides read TGCAGTGCTGCCCTCGCGCAGACCGGGGAGCTGTTTTTT.

The chain employs TRBV20-1 and TRBJ2-4; the D gene is possibly TRBD1 (5 bases). Germline V lookup: CDR1 DFQATT, CDR2 SNEGSKA (reference sequence). V lost 1 base and J 7 bases, leaving 14 bases between the germline ends. This CDR3 spans 14 amino acids. This CDR3 reads CSARAHRTTNIQYF. The CDR3, as DNA: TGCAGTGCTAGAGCCCACAGGACCACCAACATTCAGTACTTC.

This clonotype was seen a few times. The V call is TRBV6-5, the J call TRBJ1-5, with D possibly TRBD1 on 6 matching bases. The V gene lost 4 bases and the J gene lost 6 bases, with 19 bases spanning the gap. The CDR3 has 16 amino acids. CDR1 is MNHEY and CDR2 is SVGAGI in the germline V gene. The CDR3 here is CASSSLSGGRIQPQHF. CDR3 nucleotide sequence: TGTGCCAGCAGTTCCCTCTCGGGGGGGCGGATTCAGCCCCAGCATTTT.